The 10 T cell receptor beta chains below were found in one sample sequenced in a study of cytomegalovirus exposure and HLA in healthy donors. Method: immunoSEQ multiplex PCR; TCRdb's copy keeps in-frame clones and lacks some. This repertoire shows about 140,000 clones, approximately 87% found once; its top ten account for about 2.8%. Sequenced material: PBMCs. The receptors derive from a man between 18 and 35 years old in good health and CMV-seronegative.

The genes are TRBV4-3 and TRBJ2-7, with a possible D match to TRBD1 (8 bases). Trimming removed 8 bases from V and 2 bases from J, with 16 bases in between. CDR1 and CDR2 from the germline V gene are LGHNA and YSLEER. This CDR3 spans 14 amino acids. The CDR3 region is CASRRGTGTYEQYF. CDR3 DNA: TGCGCCAGCCGGCGGGGGACAGGTACCTACGAGCAGTACTTC.

The chain couples TRBV5-1 to TRBJ1-1, with 7 positions matching TRBD1. V dropped 3 bases and J dropped 3; count of bases not matched to a gene: 8. CDR3 length equals 15 residues. CDR1 and CDR2 (germline): SGHRS, YFSETQ. CDR3: CASSSGQTGDTEAFF. The CDR3 bases are TGCGCCAGCAGCTCGGGACAGACCGGGGACACTGAAGCTTTCTTT.

V gene TRBV6-1 combines with J gene TRBJ2-7, with 9 bases that match TRBD2. The CDR3 has 15 amino acids. Germline lookup yields CDR1 MNHNS and CDR2 SASEGT. The V and J ends lost 1 base and 4 bases, in that order; junction bases with no gene match: 5. The CDR3 region has the DNA TGTGCCAGCAGTGAAGAGACTAGCGGAGCGTACGAGCAGTACTTC. This translates into CASSEETSGAYEQYF.

The chain links TRBV9 to TRBJ2-7, with D unresolved. V dropped 0 bases and J dropped 3 bases, with 10 bases sitting between them. The CDR3 runs to 14 residues. From germline, CDR1 is SGDLS and CDR2 YYNGEE. The DNA for the CDR3 is TGTGCCAGCAGCGTAGAGACATCCCACTACGAGCAGTACTTC. Translating gives CASSVETSHYEQYF.

The V gene is TRBV6-1, the J gene TRBJ1-3, with D unresolved. The CDR3 totals 13 residues. Looked up from germline, CDR1 is MNHNS and CDR2 is SASEGT. Trimming stripped 6 bases from V and 1 base from J, with 7 bases between. CDR3 region: CASSGDSGNTIYF. DNA for the CDR3: TGTGCCAGCAGCGGGGATTCTGGAAACACCATATATTTT.

The gene calls are TRBV6-1 and TRBJ1-5; 7 bases match TRBD1. Germline CDR1 is MNHNS and CDR2 is SASEGT. Germline trimming cut 6 bases from V and 6 bases from J; bases unmatched to any gene: 5. This CDR3 has 13 amino acids. CDR3 sequence (DNA): TGTGCCAGCAGGCCAGGGGGTCGTCAGCCCCAGCATTTT. It encodes CASRPGGRQPQHF.

This chain uses TRBV4-3 with TRBJ2-1; 11 nucleotides align to TRBD2. The CDR3 loop spans 17 amino acids. V gave up 4 bases and J gave up 4 bases; unmatched junction bases: 9. Germline CDR1 reads LGHNA; CDR2 reads YSLEER. The CDR3 DNA is TGCGCCAGCAGCCTTTATGGGACTAGCGGAACATACAATGAGCAGTTCTTC. This encodes CASSLYGTSGTYNEQFF.

The rearrangement uses TRBV2 and TRBJ2-6; 9 bases are a match to TRBD2. The V gene's germline CDR1 is SNHLY and CDR2 FYNNEI. This CDR3 comprises 18 residues. The V segment lost 2 bases and the J segment 0 bases; nucleotides outside the gene matches: 5. The CDR3 nucleotides are TGTGCCAGCAGTGAATTCGCGGGAGGGCGCTCTGGGGCCAACGTCCTGACTTTC. Protein product: CASSEFAGGRSGANVLTF. The full variable domain, its missing parts supplied by reference TRBV2 and TRBJ2-6, is EPEVTQTPSHQVTQMGQEVILRCVPISNHLYFYWYRQILGQKVEFLVSFYNNEISEKSEIFDDQFSVERPDGSNFTLKIRSTKLEDSAMYFCASSEFAGGRSGANVLTFGAGSRLTVL.

This chain joins TRBV19 and TRBJ1-4; no definite D call. Germline V lookup: CDR1 LNHDA, CDR2 SQIVND (reference sequence). The CDR3 extends over 14 amino acids. Trimming removed 3 bases from V and 5 bases from J, with 10 bases in between. Here the CDR3 DNA reads TGTGCCAGTAGTATTTCTGCGGGGAATGAAAAACTGTTTTTT. Its protein product is CASSISAGNEKLFF.

The V and J genes are TRBV18 and TRBJ2-2; D ambiguous. V was pared by 1 base and J by 2 bases, with 8 bases between. Germline lookup yields CDR1 KGHSH and CDR2 LQKENI. This CDR3 has 15 amino acids. The CDR3 DNA sequence: TGTGCCAGCTCACCACAACAGATAAACACCGGGGAGCTGTTTTTT. Translation: CASSPQQINTGELFF.